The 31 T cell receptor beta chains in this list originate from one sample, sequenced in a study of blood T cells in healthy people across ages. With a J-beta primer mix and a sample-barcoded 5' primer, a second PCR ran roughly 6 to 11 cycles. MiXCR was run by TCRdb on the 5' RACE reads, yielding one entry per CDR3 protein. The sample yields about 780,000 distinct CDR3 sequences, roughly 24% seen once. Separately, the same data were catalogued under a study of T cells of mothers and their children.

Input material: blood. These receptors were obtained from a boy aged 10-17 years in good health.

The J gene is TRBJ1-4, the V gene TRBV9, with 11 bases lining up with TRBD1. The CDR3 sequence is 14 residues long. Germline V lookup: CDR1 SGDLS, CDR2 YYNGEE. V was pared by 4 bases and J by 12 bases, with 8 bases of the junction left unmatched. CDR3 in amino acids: CASSSGQGAKELFF. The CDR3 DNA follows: TGTGCCAGCAGCTCAGGACAGGGGGCGAAAGAACTGTTTTTT.

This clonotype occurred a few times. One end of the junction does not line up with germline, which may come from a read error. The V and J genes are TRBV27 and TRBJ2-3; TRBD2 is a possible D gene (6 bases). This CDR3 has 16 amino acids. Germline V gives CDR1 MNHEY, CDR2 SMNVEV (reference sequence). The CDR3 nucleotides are TGTGCCAGCAGTTTATACGGGGAGGTCCTCACAGATACGCAGTGTTTT. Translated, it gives CASSLYGEVLTDTQCF.

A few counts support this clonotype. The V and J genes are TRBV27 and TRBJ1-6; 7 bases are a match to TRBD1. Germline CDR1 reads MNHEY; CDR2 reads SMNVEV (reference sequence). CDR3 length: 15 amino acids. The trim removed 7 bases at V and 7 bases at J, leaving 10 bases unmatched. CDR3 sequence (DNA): TGTGCCAGCACTGCAGACAGGGCGGAAAATTCACCCCTCCACTTT. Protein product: CASTADRAENSPLHF.

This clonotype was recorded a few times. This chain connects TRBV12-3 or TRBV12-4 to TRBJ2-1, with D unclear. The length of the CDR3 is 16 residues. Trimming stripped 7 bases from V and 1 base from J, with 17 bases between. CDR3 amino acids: CASTQNGLISYNEQFF. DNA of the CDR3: TGTGCCAGCACCCAAAACGGCTTAATTTCCTACAATGAGCAGTTCTTC.

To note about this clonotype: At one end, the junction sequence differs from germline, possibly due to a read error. CDR3 region: CASSLRGRVYQETQCF. DNA for the CDR3: TGTGCCAGCAGCTTACGTGGTCGAGTGTACCAAGAGACCCAGTGCTTC. The rearrangement uses TRBV7-2 and TRBJ2-5, with D hard to call. This CDR3 contains 16 residues. Germline-derived CDR1 and CDR2 are SGHTA and FQGNSA.

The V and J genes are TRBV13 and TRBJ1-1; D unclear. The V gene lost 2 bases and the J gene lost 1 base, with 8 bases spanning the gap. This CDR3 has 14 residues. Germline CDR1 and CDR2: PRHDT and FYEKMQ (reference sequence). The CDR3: CASSLLWGNTEAFF. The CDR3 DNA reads TGTGCCAGCAGCTTACTCTGGGGGAACACTGAAGCTTTCTTT.

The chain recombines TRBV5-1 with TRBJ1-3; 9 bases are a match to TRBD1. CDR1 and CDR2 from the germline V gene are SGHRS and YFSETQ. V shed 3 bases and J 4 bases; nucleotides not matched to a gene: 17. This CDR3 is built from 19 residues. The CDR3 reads CASSSGQGQSSFSGNTIYF. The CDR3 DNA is TGCGCCAGCAGCTCAGGACAGGGGCAAAGTTCTTTCTCCGGAAACACCATATATTTT.

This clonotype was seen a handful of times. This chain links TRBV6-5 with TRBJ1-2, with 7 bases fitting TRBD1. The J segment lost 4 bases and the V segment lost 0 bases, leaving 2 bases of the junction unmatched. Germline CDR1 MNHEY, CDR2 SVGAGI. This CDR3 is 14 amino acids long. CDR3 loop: CASSYSGGGYGYTF. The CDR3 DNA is TGTGCCAGCAGTTACTCAGGGGGCGGCTATGGCTACACCTTC.

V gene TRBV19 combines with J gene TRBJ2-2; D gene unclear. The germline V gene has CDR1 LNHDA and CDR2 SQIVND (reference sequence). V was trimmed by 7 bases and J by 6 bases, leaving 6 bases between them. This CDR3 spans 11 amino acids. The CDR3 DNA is TGTGCCAGTAACGAAGCCGGGGAGCTGTTTTTT. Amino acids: CASNEAGELFF.

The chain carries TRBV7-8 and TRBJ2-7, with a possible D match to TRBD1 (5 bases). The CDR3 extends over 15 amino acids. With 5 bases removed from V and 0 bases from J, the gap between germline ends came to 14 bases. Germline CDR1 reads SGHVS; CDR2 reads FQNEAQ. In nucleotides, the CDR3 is TGTGCCAGCAGCCCTTCACCCGACAGCTCCTACGAGCAGTACTTC. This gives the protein CASSPSPDSSYEQYF.

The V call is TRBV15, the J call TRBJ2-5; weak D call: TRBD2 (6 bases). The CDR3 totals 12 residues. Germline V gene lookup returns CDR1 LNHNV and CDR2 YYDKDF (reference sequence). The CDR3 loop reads CGVAVPGETQYF. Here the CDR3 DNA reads TGTGGGGTAGCGGTCCCAGGGGAGACCCAGTACTTC.

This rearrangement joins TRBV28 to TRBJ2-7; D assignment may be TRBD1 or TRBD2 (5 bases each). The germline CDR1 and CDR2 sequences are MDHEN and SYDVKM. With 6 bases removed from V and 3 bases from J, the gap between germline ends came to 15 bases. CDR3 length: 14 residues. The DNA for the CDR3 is TGTGCCAGCAGCTTCGGGACCCGGGGCTACGAGCAGTACTTC. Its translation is CASSFGTRGYEQYF.

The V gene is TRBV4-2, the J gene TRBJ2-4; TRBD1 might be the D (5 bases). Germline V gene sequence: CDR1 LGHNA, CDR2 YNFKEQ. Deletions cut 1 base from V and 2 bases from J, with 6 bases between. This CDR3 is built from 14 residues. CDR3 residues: CASSQAGSKNIQYF. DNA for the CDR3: TGTGCCAGCAGCCAAGCAGGGTCCAAAAACATTCAGTACTTC.

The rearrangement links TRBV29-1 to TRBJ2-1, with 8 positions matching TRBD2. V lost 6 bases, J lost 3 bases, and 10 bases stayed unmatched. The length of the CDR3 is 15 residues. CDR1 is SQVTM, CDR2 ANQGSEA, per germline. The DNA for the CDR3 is TGCAGCGTCACCGAGGTGGGACTAGTCTACAATGAGCAGTTCTTC. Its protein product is CSVTEVGLVYNEQFF.

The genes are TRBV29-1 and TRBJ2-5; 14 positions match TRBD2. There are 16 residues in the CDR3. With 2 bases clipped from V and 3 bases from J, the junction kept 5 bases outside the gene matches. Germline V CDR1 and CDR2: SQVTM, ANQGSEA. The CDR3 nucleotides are TGCAGCGTTGAACAACCGACTAGCGGGGGGGAAGAGACCCAGTACTTC. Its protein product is CSVEQPTSGGEETQYF.

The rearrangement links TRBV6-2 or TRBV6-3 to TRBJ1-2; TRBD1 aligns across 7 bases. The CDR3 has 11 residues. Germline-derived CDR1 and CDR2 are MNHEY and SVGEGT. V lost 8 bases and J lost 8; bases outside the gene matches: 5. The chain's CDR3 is CASSGTVGYTF. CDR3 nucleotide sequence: TGTGCCAGCTCCGGGACAGTAGGCTACACCTTC.

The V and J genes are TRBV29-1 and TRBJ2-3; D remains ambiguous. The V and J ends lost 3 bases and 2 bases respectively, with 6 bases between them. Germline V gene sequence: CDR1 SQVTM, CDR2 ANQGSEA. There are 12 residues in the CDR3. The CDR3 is CSVEWDTDTQYF. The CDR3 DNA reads TGCAGCGTTGAGTGGGACACAGATACGCAGTATTTT.

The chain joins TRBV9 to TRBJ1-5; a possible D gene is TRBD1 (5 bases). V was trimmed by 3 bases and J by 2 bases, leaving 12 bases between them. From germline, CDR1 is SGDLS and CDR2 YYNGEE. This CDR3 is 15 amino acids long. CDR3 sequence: CASSGGGGGNQPQHF. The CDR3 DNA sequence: TGTGCCAGCAGCGGGGGGGGTGGAGGCAATCAGCCCCAGCATTTT. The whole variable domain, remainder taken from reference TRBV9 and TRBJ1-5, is DSGVTQTPKHLITATGQRVTLRCSPRSGDLSVYWYQQSLDQGLQFLIQYYNGEERAKGNILERFSAQQFPDLHSELNLSSLELGDSALYFCASSGGGGGNQPQHFGDGTRLSIL.

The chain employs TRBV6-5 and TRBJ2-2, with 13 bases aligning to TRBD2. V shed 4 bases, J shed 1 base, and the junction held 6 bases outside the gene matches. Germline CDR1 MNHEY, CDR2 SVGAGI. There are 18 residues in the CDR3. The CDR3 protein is CASSSTSGGPGNTGELFF. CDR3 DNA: TGTGCCAGCAGTTCGACTAGCGGGGGGCCTGGGAACACCGGGGAGCTGTTTTTT.

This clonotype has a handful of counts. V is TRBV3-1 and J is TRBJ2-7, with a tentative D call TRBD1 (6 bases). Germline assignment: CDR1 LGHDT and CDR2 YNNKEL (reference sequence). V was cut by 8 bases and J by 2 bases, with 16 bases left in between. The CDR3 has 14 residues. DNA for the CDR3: TGTGCCAGCTCAGCATTGGACAGAACCTACGAGCAGTACTTC. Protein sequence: CASSALDRTYEQYF.

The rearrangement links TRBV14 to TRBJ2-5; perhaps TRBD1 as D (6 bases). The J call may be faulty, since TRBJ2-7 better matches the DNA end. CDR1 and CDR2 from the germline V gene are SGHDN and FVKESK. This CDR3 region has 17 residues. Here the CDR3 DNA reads TGTGCCAGCAGCCAAGATATAGGTCCGAGGGGGTGGTACGAGCAGTACTTC. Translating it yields CASSQDIGPRGWYEQYF.

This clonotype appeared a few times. CDR3: CASSQAGTGGVRGEKLFF. The CDR3 DNA reads TGTGCCAGCAGTCAAGCCGGGACAGGGGGCGTTAGGGGTGAAAAACTGTTTTTT. The V call is TRBV12-3 or TRBV12-4, the J call TRBJ1-4, with 12 bases identical to TRBD1. The CDR3 has 18 residues. With 5 bases clipped from V and 7 bases from J, the junction kept 14 bases outside the gene matches.

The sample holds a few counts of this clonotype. CDR3: CASSSDSNSGNTIYF. In DNA form, the CDR3 reads TGTGCCAGCAGCTCCGACAGTAACTCTGGAAACACCATATATTTT. V and J are TRBV28 and TRBJ1-3; possible D gene TRBD1, 5 bases. Looked up from germline, CDR1 is MDHEN and CDR2 is SYDVKM. Trimming shortened V by 6 bases and J by 0 bases, and 12 bases separated the two germline ends. The CDR3 is made up of 15 amino acids.

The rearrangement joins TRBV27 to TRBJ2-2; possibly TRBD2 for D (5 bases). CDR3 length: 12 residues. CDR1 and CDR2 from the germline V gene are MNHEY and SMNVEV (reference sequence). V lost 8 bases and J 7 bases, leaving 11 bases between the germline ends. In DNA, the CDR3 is TGTGCCAGCGGTTACGGGGTCGGGGAGCTGTTTTTT. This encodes CASGYGVGELFF.

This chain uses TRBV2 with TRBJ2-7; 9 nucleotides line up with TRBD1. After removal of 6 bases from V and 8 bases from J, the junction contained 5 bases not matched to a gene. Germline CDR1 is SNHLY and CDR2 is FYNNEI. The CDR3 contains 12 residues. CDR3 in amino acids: CASRWDREKQYF. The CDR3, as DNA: TGTGCCAGCAGATGGGACAGGGAGAAGCAGTACTTC.

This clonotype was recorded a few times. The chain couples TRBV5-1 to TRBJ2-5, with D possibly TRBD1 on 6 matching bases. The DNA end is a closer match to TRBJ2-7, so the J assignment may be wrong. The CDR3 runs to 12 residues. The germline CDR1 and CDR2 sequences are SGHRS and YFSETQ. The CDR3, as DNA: TGCGCCAGCAGGGGCCAGGGGCACGAGCAGTACTTC. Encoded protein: CASRGQGHEQYF.

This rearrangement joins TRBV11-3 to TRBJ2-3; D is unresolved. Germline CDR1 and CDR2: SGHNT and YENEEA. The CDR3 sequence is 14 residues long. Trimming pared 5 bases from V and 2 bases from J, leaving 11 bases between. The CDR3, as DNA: TGTGCCAGCAGCCCCCTCTCCATCACAGATACGCAGTATTTT. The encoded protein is CASSPLSITDTQYF.

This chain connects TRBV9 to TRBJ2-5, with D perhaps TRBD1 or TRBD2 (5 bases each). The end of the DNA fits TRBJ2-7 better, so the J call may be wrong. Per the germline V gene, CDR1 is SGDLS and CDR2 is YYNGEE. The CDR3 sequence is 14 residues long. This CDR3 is CASSVGAQPYEQYF. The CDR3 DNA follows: TGTGCCAGCAGCGTCGGGGCACAGCCCTACGAGCAGTACTTC.

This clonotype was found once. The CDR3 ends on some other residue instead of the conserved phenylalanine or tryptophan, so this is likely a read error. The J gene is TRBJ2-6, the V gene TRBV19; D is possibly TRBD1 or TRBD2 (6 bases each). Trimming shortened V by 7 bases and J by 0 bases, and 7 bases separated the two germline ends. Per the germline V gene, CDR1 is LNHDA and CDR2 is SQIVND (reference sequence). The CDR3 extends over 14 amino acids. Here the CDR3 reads CASTGASGANVLTL. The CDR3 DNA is TGTGCCAGTACGGGGGCCTCTGGGGCCAACGTCCTGACTCTC.

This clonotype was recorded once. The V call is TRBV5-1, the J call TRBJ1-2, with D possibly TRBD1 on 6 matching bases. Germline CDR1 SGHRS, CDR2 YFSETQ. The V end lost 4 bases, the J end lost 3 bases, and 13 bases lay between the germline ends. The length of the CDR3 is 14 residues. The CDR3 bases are TGCGCCAGCAGCCCCGGACAGATGCACTATGGCTACACCTTC. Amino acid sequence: CASSPGQMHYGYTF.

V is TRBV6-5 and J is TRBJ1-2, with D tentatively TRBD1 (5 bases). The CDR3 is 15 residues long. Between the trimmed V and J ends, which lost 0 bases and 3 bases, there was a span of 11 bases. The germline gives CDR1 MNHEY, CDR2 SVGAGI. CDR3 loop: CASSYSGGPYYGYTF. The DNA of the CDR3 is TGTGCCAGCAGTTACTCTGGGGGACCCTACTATGGCTACACCTTC.